The source of this T cell receptor beta chain is a study of blood T cells in healthy people across ages. Then a second PCR, running about 6 to 12 cycles, was carried out with a sample-barcoded 5' primer and a J-beta primer mix. TCRdb called the 5' RACE reads again in MiXCR, with one record for every CDR3 protein. In the table there are approximately 800,000 distinct CDR3 sequences, 45% to 70% of which are singletons. V lost 2 bases and J 3 bases, leaving 8 bases between the germline ends. Per germline, CDR1 KGHDR and CDR2 SFDVKD. The CDR3 spans 14 residues. Source material: blood. The sequence was obtained from a man aged 40-50 years in good health. The V and J genes are TRBV24-1 and TRBJ2-3; D perhaps matches TRBD2 (5 bases). CDR3 nucleotides: TGTGCCACCAGTGATTCTAGCAGTACAGATACGCAGTATTTT. Translating it yields CATSDSSSTDTQYF.